This T cell receptor (beta chain) was documented in a study of identical twins. Findings and limits, study-wide: Invariant T cells like MAIT and iNKT could partly confound the zero-insertion analyses.

In germline, CDR1 is SNHLY, CDR2 FYNNEI. The CDR3 has 14 residues. Trimming removed 6 bases at V and 4 bases at J, with 13 bases between. TCRdb reprocessed the 5' RACE reads via MiXCR and lists one record per CDR3 protein. The profile shows some 900,000 distinct CDR3 sequences, over 9% of them singletons. This clonotype has just a few counts. Its specificity is not known. These records were also assigned to another study, of yellow fever vaccine responses in identical twins.

The sequencing sample was made of PBMCs. This chain uses TRBV2 with TRBJ2-1; D may be TRBD1 or TRBD2 (6 bases each). This TCR derives from a woman aged 18-29 years in good health. The CDR3 DNA sequence: TGTGCCAGCAGGGGAGGACAGACATACAATGAGCAGTTCTTC. Its translation is CASRGGQTYNEQFF.